This T cell receptor beta chain comes out of a study of blood T cell repertoires in COVID-19. At the level of the study: The origin of the acute and convalescent COVID-19 samples was the United States, Italy and Spain.

Trimming pared 5 bases from V and 0 bases from J, leaving 12 bases between. CDR3 length: 15 amino acids. CDR1 MNHNY and CDR2 SVGAGI come from the germline V gene (reference sequence). Only in-frame clones appear in the TCRdb table, and some are missing; sequencing was by immunoSEQ multiplex PCR. The table has approximately 240,000 clones, 85% seen once. The clonotype was recovered from a woman aged 60-75 years with active or convalescent COVID-19. The rearrangement joins TRBV6-6 to TRBJ2-3, with a possible D match to TRBD2 (6 bases). Sequencing input: peripheral blood. The CDR3 DNA reads as TGTGCCAGCAGTAGCGGGTTCTCTAGCACAGATACGCAGTATTTT. It translates to CASSSGFSSTDTQYF.